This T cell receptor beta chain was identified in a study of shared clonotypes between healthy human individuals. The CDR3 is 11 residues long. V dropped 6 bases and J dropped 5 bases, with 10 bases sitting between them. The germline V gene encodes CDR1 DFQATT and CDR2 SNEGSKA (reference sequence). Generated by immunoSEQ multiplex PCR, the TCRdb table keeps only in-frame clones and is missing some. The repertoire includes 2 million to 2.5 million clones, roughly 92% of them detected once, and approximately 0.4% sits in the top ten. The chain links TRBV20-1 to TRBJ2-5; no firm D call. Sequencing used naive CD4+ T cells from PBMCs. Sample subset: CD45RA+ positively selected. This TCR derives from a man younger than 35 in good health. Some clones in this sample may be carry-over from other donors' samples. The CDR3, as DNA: TGCAGTGCCGCTCCGGAGGAGACCCAGTACTTC. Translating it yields CSAAPEETQYF.